Included here is one T cell receptor beta chain sequence, with context. Its matching antigen is unknown. These data originate in a study of T cell responses to AZD1222 COVID-19 vaccine. Study observations and caveats: Targets within unmutated variant regions were reportedly found for nearly half of spike-specific TCRs. Spike-specific TCR repertoires showed rising breadth and depth after two AZD1222 doses.

This CDR3 is built from 14 residues. V lost 2 bases, J lost 5 bases, and 12 bases lay in between. In germline, CDR1 is MNHEY, CDR2 SMNVEV (reference sequence). The data were produced by immunoSEQ multiplex PCR, yet TCRdb's version contains in-frame clones alone and is incomplete. The data contain some 150,000 clones, 75% to 95% of them seen just once; the ten biggest clones take up more than 3%. Both about-4-week and about-12-week second-dose recipients were combined. Sequenced here: peripheral blood, sampled 28 days after the second AZD1222 dose. The rearrangement joins TRBV27 to TRBJ1-1; D possibly corresponds to TRBD1 (5 bases). The TCR comes from an adult who received the AZD1222 COVID-19 vaccine. CDR3 sequence: CASSLVRGSTEAFF. The CDR3 DNA reads TGTGCCAGCAGTTTAGTGAGGGGCAGTACTGAAGCTTTCTTT.